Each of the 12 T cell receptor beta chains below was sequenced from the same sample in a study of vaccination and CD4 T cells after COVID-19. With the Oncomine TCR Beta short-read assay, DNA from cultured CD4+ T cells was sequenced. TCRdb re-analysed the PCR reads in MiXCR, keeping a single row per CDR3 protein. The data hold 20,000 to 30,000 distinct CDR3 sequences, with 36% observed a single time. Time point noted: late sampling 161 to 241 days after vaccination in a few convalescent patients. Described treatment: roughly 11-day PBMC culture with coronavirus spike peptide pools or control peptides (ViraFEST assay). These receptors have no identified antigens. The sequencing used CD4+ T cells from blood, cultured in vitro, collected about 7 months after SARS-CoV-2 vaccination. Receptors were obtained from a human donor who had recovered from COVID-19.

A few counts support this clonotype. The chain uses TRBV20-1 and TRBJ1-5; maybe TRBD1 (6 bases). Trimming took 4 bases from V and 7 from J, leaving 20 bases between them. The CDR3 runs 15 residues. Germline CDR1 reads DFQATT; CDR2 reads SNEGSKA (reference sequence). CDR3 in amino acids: CSAKSVGGAGQPQHF. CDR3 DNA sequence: TGCAGTGCTAAATCCGTTGGGGGCGCGGGGCAGCCCCAGCATTTT.

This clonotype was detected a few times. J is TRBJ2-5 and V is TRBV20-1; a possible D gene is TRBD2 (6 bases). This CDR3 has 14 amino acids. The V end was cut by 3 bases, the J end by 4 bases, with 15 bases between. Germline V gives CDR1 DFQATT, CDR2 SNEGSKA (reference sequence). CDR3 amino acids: CSASLEGNGETQYF. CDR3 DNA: TGCAGTGCTAGTTTGGAGGGTAATGGAGAGACCCAGTACTTC.

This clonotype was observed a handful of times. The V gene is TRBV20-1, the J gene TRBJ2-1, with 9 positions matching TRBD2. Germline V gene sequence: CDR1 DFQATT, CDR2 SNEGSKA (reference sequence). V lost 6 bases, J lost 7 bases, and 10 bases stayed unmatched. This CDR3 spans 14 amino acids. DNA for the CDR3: TGCAGTGCCTTAGGACTAGCGATTTGGAATGAGCAGTTCTTC. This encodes CSALGLAIWNEQFF.

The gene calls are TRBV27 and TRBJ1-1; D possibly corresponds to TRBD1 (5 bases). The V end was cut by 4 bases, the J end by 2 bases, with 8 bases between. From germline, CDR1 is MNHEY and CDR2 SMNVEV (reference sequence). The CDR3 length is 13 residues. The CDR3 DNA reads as TGTGCCAGCAGTTGGCAGGGAAACACTGAAGCTTTCTTT. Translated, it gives CASSWQGNTEAFF.

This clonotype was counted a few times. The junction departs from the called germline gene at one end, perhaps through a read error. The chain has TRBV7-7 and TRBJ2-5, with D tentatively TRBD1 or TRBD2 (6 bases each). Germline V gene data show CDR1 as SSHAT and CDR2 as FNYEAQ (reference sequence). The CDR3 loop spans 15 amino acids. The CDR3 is CASSLVGGLDETQYF. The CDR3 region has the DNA TGTGCTAGCAGCTTAGTAGGGGGGCTCGACGAGACCCAGTACTTC.

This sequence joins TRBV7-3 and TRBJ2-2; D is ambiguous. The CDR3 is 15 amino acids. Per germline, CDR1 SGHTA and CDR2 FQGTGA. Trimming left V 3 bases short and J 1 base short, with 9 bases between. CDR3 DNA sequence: TGTGCCAGCAGCTTCGGGCTGGTGAACACCGGGGAGCTGTTTTTT. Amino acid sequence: CASSFGLVNTGELFF.

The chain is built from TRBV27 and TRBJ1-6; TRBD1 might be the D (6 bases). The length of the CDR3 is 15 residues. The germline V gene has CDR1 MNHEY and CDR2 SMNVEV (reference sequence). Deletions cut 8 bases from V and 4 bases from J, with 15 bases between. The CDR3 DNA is TGTGCCAGCCGCGACCGAGGGGGTTATAATTCACCCCTCCACTTT. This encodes CASRDRGGYNSPLHF.

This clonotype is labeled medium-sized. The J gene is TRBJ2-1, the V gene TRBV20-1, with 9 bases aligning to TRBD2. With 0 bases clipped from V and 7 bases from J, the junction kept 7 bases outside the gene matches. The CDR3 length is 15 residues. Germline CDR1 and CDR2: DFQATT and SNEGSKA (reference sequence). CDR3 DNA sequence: TGCAGTGCTAGAGATCCTAGCGGGAATGGGAATGAGCAGTTCTTC. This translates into CSARDPSGNGNEQFF.

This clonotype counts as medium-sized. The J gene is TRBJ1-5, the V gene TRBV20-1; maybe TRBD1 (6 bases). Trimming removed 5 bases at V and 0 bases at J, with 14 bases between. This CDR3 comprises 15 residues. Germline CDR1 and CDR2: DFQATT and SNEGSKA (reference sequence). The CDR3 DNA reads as TGCAGTGCTCTAAACTACAGGGATAGCAATCAGCCCCAGCATTTT. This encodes CSALNYRDSNQPQHF.

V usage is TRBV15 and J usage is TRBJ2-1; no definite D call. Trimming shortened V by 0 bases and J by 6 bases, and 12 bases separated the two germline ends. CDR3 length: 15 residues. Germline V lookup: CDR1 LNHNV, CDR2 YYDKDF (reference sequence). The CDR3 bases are TGTGCCACCAGCAGAGATGCGCTAGTAGGCAATGAGCAGTTCTTC. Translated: CATSRDALVGNEQFF.

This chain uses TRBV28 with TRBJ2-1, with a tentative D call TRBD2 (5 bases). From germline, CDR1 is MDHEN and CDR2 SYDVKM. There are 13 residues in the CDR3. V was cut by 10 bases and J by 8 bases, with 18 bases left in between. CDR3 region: CATTPPHGDEQFF. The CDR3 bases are TGTGCCACCACACCGCCCCACGGGGATGAGCAGTTCTTC.

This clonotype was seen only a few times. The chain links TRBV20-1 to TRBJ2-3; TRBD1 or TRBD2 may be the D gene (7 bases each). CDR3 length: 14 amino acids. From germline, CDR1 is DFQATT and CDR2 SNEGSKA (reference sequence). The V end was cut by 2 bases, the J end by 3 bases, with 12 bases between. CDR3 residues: CSARQGGQTDTQYF. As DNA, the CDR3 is TGCAGTGCTAGACAGGGGGGGCAAACAGATACGCAGTATTTT.